Listed here are 15 T cell receptor beta chains from one sample, sequenced in a study of T cell repertoires in cytomegalovirus infection. TCRdb re-called the reads with MiXCR, one entry per CDR3 protein. The top ten clones hold around an eighth of a sample with approximately 990,000 distinct CDR3 sequences, about 33% of them seen once. These receptors have no identified antigens. Material: cultured CD8+ T cells from PBMCs, obtained from culture after CMV antigen stimulation. Receptors were obtained from a human donor in good health (CMV status not recorded). Some clones in this sample may be carry-over from other donors' samples.

The chain combines TRBV20-1 with TRBJ2-7; 8 nucleotides line up with TRBD1. V shed 1 base, J shed 2 bases, and the junction held 4 bases outside the gene matches. The germline V gene encodes CDR1 DFQATT and CDR2 SNEGSKA (reference sequence). The CDR3 is 14 amino acids. The DNA for the CDR3 is TGCAGTGCTAGAGCGGTGGACAGGGCCTACGAGCAGTACGTC. Protein sequence: CSARAVDRAYEQYV.

This sequence joins TRBV10-3 and TRBJ2-1, with TRBD2 matching 11 bases. The V gene end was trimmed by 2 bases and the J gene end by 2 bases; junction bases not matched to a gene: 17. The CDR3 is 21 residues long. Germline loops: CDR1 ENHRY, CDR2 SYGVKD. CDR3 sequence: CAISEPLGGSGGAVAYNEQFF. For the CDR3, the DNA is TGTGCCATCAGTGAGCCCCTGGGGGGTAGCGGGGGGGCCGTAGCCTACAATGAGCAGTTCTTC.

This clonotype was seen only a few times. The chain has TRBV3-1 and TRBJ2-7; tentatively, D is TRBD2 (7 bases). Trimming cost V 4 bases and J 2 bases, with 21 bases left between them. The CDR3 consists of 17 residues. Germline CDR1 reads LGHDT; CDR2 reads YNNKEL (reference sequence). CDR3 region: CASSLNVGGLLPYEQYF. The CDR3 DNA sequence: TGTGCCAGCAGCCTCAATGTCGGGGGGCTCCTTCCCTACGAGCAGTACTTC.

At least ten counts were recorded for this clonotype. This sequence joins TRBV7-3 and TRBJ2-1; no clear D. This CDR3 contains 18 residues. V gave up 1 base and J gave up 0 bases, with 16 bases separating them. The germline gives CDR1 SGHTA, CDR2 FQGTGA. CDR3: CASSLIGSYRSSYNEQFF. The CDR3 coding sequence is TGTGCCAGCAGCTTAATAGGGTCCTACCGGAGCTCCTACAATGAGCAGTTCTTC.

The J gene is TRBJ1-2, the V gene TRBV2; 12 bases are a match to TRBD1. This CDR3 spans 14 amino acids. The junction had 10 bases not matched to a gene; V was cut back by 10 bases and J by 7 bases. CDR1 and CDR2 (germline): SNHLY, FYNNEI. CDR3 region: CAIRDRGRGGGYTF. The CDR3 DNA sequence: TGTGCCATCCGGGACAGGGGGCGCGGTGGTGGCTACACCTTC.

The chain joins TRBV4-1 to TRBJ2-2; 8 bases are a match to TRBD1. The junction had 1 base not matched to a gene; V was cut back by 3 bases and J by 4 bases. The CDR3 has 14 residues. Germline CDR1 is MGHRA and CDR2 is YSYEKL. The CDR3 protein is CASSHTGGTGELFF. The DNA for the CDR3 is TGCGCCAGCAGCCATACAGGGGGCACCGGGGAGCTGTTTTTT.

This clonotype was seen more than once but under ten times. The chain combines TRBV4-1 with TRBJ1-5; D remains ambiguous. Germline values: CDR1 MGHRA, CDR2 YSYEKL. Between the trimmed V and J ends, which lost 1 base and 2 bases, there was a span of 9 bases. CDR3 length: 15 amino acids. The CDR3 here is CASSQVSGGNQPQHF. The CDR3 DNA is TGCGCCAGCAGCCAAGTATCCGGGGGCAATCAGCCCCAGCATTTT.

The gene calls are TRBV10-2 and TRBJ1-5; D is perhaps TRBD1 (5 bases). This CDR3 spans 14 amino acids. Germline-derived CDR1 and CDR2 are WSHSY and SAAADI. V lost 3 bases and J 6 bases, leaving 12 bases between the germline ends. The CDR3 nucleotides are TGCGCCAGCAGTGACTTGGGGGATGGTCAGCCCCAGCATTTT. Its translation is CASSDLGDGQPQHF.

This clonotype was picked up many times. Here the CDR3 reads CASSYRAGVNTEAFF. CDR3 nucleotides: TGTGCCAGCAGCTACCGCGCAGGGGTGAACACTGAAGCTTTCTTT. The chain has TRBV7-2 and TRBJ1-1; tentative D call: TRBD1 (6 bases). V was shortened by 4 bases and J by 0 bases, with 12 bases between the two germline ends. In germline, CDR1 is SGHTA, CDR2 FQGNSA. The CDR3 length is 15 residues.

This clonotype was seen a handful of times. V is TRBV2 and J is TRBJ2-1, with TRBD2 identical over 11 bases. The germline V gene has CDR1 SNHLY and CDR2 FYNNEI. The CDR3 covers 15 residues. Losses at the gene ends were 6 bases for V and 5 bases for J; bases not matched to a gene: 6. The CDR3 DNA reads as TGTGCCAGCAGCACTAGCGGGGGCCACCACAATGAGCAGTTCTTC. This codes for CASSTSGGHHNEQFF.

V is TRBV6-6 and J is TRBJ2-3; a possible D gene is TRBD2 (7 bases). CDR3 length: 15 residues. Per the germline V gene, CDR1 is MNHNY and CDR2 is SVGAGI (reference sequence). V was shortened by 7 bases and J by 3 bases, with 17 bases between the two germline ends. CDR3 residues: CASNYGGLGTDTQYF. DNA of the CDR3: TGTGCCAGCAACTACGGGGGGCTGGGTACAGATACGCAGTATTTT.

Remarks on this clonotype: This may stem from a read error, because a much larger clone lies one nucleotide away. V is TRBV12-3 or TRBV12-4 and J is TRBJ2-2, with D perhaps being TRBD1 or TRBD2 (5 bases each). The CDR3 is 16 amino acids. V dropped 5 bases and J dropped 5 bases, with 18 bases sitting between them. CDR3 DNA: TGTGCCAGCAGTCCCGCGTGGGACCAAAAAACCGGGGAGCTGTTTTTT. Its protein is CASSPAWDQKTGELFF.

This clonotype occurred many times. CDR3 loop: CASSFPGQGANHEQYF. CDR3 coding DNA: TGTGCCAGCAGCTTTCCGGGACAGGGAGCCAACCACGAGCAGTACTTC. V usage is TRBV7-2 and J usage is TRBJ2-7, with 9 bases lining up with TRBD1. CDR3 size: 16 residues. Germline loops: CDR1 SGHTA, CDR2 FQGNSA. J lost 5 bases, V lost 3 bases, and 11 bases had no gene match.

The chain is built from TRBV6-2 or TRBV6-3 and TRBJ1-1; D is possibly TRBD1 (6 bases). Germline V gene data show CDR1 as MNHEY and CDR2 as SVGEGT. The CDR3 has 16 residues. V dropped 7 bases and J dropped 2 bases, with 20 bases sitting between them. The chain's CDR3 is CASIPVRGGRNTEAFF. CDR3 nucleotides: TGTGCCAGCATCCCTGTCAGGGGAGGAAGAAACACTGAAGCTTTCTTT.

This clonotype was seen only a few times. The gene calls are TRBV7-6 and TRBJ1-2, with D possibly matching TRBD1 (5 bases). The V end lost 5 bases, the J end lost 3 bases, and 13 bases lay between the germline ends. CDR3 size: 14 residues. CDR1 SGHVS and CDR2 FNYEAQ come from the germline V gene. The CDR3 DNA follows: TGTGCCAGCAGCCCCGGGGCGGAGGACTATGGCTACACCTTC. Its protein product is CASSPGAEDYGYTF.